This TCR beta chain was sequenced during a study of regulatory T cells in long-lasting Graves disease. The time point denotes: newly diagnosed GD, antithyroid drugs for less than 3 months. RNA extracted from PBMCs served as the sequencing template. According to the study, TCR beta libraries were built with iRepertoire HTBI primers and CDR3-region Arm-PCR. TCRdb re-called the multiplex PCR reads with MiXCR, one entry per CDR3 protein. The profile covers a few hundred thousand distinct CDR3 sequences, with 14% appearing a single time and about 15% taken by the ten largest. From germline, CDR1 is MNHGY and CDR2 SAAAGT. CDR3 length: 11 residues. As for this clonotype: Antigen unknown. An end of the junction does not agree with germline; a read error may underlie this.

General study points: Persistent Graves' disease cases displayed lower TCR diversity than newly diagnosed ones.

The same data also went into a second study, on T cells in Graves' hyperthyroidism and ophthalmopathy.

Sequencing was performed on peripheral blood mononuclear cells (PBMCs), taken at new diagnosis, from a patient treated with antithyroid drugs. The chain has TRBV6-8 and TRBJ1-5; no clear D. The source of this sequence is a woman aged 45-59 years with Graves disease. CDR3 region: CASSYDHPQHF. DNA of the CDR3: TGTGCCAGCAGTTACGATCATCCCCAGCATTTT.